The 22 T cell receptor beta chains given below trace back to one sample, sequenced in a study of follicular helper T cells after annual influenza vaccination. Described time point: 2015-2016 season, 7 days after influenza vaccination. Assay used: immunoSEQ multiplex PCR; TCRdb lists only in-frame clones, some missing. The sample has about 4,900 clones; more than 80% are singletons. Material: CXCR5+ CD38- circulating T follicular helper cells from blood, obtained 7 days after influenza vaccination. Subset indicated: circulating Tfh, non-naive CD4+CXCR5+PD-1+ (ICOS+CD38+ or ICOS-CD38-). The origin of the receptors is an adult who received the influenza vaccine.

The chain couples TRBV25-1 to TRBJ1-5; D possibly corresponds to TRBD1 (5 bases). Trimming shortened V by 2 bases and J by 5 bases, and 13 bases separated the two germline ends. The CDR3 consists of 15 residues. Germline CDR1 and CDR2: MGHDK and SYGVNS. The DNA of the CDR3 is TGTGCCAGCAGTGAAGGGTCAGGGAGATATCAGCCCCAGCATTTT. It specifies CASSEGSGRYQPQHF.

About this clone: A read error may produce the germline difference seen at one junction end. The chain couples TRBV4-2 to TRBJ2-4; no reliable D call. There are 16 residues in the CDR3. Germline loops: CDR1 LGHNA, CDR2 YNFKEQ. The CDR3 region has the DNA TGTGCCAGCAGGCAAGAGGTAGCTACCCCTGGAAACATTCAGTACTTC. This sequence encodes CASRQEVATPGNIQYF.

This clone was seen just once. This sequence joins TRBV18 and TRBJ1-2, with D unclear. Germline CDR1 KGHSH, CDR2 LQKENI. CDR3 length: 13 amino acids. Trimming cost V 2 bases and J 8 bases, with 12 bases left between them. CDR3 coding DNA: TGTGCCAGCTCACCAGAAACCCGTTCCGGCTACACCTTC. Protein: CASSPETRSGYTF.

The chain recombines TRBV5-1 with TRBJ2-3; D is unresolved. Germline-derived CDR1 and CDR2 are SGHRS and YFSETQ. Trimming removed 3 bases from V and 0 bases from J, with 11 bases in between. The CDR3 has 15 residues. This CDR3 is CASSSSGDSTDTQYF. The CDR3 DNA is TGCGCCAGCAGCTCTTCTGGGGATAGCACAGATACGCAGTATTTT.

CDR3 sequence reads: CASSFGVAGAGETQYF. CDR3 sequence (DNA): TGTGCCAGCAGCTTTGGGGTAGCGGGGGCTGGAGAGACCCAGTACTTC. V usage is TRBV7-7 and J usage is TRBJ2-5, with 9 bases identical to TRBD2. V was clipped by 3 bases and J by 4 bases; unmatched bases: 9. This CDR3 has 16 residues. Germline assignment: CDR1 SSHAT and CDR2 FNYEAQ (reference sequence).

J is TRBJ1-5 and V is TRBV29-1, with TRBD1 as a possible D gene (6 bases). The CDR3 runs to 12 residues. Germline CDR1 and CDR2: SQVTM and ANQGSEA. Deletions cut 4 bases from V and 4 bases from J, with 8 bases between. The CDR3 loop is CSVADRNQPQHF. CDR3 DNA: TGCAGCGTTGCCGACAGGAATCAGCCCCAGCATTTT. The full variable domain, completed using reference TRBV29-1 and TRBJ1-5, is SAVISQKPSRDICQRGTSLTIQCQVDSQVTMMFWYRQQPGQSLTLIATANQGSEATYESGFVIDKFPISRPNLTFSTLTVSNMSPEDSSIYLCSVADRNQPQHFGDGTRLSIL.

The CDR3 coding sequence is TGTGCCATCAGTGCCGCAGGGGGCGCGTCCTACGAGCAGTACTTC. It codes for CAISAAGGASYEQYF. The genes are TRBV10-3 and TRBJ2-7; 8 positions match TRBD1. Trimming removed 4 bases from V and 1 base from J; junction bases left unmatched: 6. Germline-derived CDR1 and CDR2 are ENHRY and SYGVKD. This CDR3 has 15 amino acids.

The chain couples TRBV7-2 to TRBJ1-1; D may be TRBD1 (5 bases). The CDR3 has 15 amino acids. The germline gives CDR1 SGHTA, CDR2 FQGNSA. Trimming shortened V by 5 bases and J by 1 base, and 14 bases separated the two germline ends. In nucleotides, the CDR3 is TGTGCCAGCAGCGACCCGGCCAGGGCGAACACTGAAGCTTTCTTT. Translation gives CASSDPARANTEAFF.

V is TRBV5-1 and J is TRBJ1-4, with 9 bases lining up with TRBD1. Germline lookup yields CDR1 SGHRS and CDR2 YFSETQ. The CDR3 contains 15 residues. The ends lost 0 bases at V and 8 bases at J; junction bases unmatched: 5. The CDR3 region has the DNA TGCGCCAGCAGCTTGGTTCAAGGGACAGGGGAAAAACTGTTTTTT. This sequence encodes CASSLVQGTGEKLFF.

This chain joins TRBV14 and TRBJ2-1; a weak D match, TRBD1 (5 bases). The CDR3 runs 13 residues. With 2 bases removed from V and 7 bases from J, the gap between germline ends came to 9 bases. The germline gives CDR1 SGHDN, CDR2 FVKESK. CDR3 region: CASSQTGGNEQFF. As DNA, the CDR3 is TGTGCCAGCAGCCAAACAGGTGGGAATGAGCAGTTCTTC.

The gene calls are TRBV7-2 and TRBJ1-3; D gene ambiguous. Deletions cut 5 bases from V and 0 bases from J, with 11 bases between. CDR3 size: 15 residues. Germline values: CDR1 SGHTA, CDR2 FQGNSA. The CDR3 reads CASSPDGSSGNTIYF. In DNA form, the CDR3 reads TGTGCCAGCAGCCCTGACGGAAGCTCTGGAAACACCATATATTTT.

Written as DNA, the CDR3 is TGTGCCAGCTCCTGGGACGGACGGAACTATGGCTACACCTTC. This gives the protein CASSWDGRNYGYTF. The rearrangement joins TRBV11-1 to TRBJ1-2; D is possibly TRBD1 (5 bases). The CDR3 length is 14 residues. V lost 8 bases, J lost 2 bases, and 15 bases lay in between. The germline V gene encodes CDR1 SGHAT and CDR2 FQDESV (reference sequence).

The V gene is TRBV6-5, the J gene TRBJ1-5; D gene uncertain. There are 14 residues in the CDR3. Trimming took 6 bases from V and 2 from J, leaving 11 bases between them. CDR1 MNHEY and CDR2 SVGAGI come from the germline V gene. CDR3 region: CASSPSLGNQPQHF. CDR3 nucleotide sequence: TGTGCCAGCAGCCCCTCCTTGGGCAATCAGCCCCAGCATTTT.

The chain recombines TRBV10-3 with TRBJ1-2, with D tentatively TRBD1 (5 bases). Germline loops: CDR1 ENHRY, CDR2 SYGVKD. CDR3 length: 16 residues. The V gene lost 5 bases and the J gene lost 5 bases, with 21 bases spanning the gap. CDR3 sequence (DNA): TGTGCCATCAGTCACGATGGGGGGACCCGTATATATGGCTACACCTTC. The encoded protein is CAISHDGGTRIYGYTF.

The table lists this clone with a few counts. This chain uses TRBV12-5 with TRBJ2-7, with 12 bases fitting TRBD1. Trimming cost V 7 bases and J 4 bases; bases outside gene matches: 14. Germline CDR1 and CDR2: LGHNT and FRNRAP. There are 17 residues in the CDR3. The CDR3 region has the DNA TGTGCTAGTGTGATACGGGACAGGGGGCGGAAAAGGTACGAGCAGTACTTC. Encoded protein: CASVIRDRGRKRYEQYF.

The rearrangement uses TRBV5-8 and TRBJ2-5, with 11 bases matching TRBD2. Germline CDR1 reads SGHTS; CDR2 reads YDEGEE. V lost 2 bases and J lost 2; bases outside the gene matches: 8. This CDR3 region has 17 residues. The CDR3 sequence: CASSFPSGGTRQETQYF. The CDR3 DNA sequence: TGTGCCAGCAGCTTCCCTAGCGGGGGGACCAGACAAGAGACCCAGTACTTC.

The DNA of the CDR3 is TGTGCCAGCAGTGATGCAGGACAGGGGTTACTAAGCGGCTACACCTTC. Its translation is CASSDAGQGLLSGYTF. The J gene is TRBJ1-2, the V gene TRBV25-1; 9 bases fit TRBD1. Germline V lookup: CDR1 MGHDK, CDR2 SYGVNS. The CDR3 sequence is 16 residues long. V was pared by 3 bases and J by 8 bases, with 13 bases of the junction left unmatched.

The CDR3 reads CASSLDGGRSYGYTF. The CDR3 region has the DNA TGTGCCAGCAGCTTAGACGGTGGACGGAGCTATGGCTACACCTTC. V usage is TRBV11-2 and J usage is TRBJ1-2; D is unresolved. The V gene's germline CDR1 is SGHAT and CDR2 FQNNGV. Deletions cut 0 bases from V and 4 bases from J, with 12 bases between. CDR3 length equals 15 residues.

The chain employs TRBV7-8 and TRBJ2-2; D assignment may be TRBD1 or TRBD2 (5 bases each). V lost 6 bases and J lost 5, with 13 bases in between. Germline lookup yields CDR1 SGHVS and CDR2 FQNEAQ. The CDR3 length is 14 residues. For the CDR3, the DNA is TGTGCCAGCAGGGCCGGGGCGACGACCGGGGAGCTGTTTTTT. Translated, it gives CASRAGATTGELFF.

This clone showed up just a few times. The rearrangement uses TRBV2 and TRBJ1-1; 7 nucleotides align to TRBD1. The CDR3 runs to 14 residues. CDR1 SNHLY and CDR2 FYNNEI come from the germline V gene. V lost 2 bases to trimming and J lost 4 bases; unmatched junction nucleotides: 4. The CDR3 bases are TGTGCCAGCAGTGAACAGGGGGGGGGCACTGAAGCTTTCTTT. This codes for CASSEQGGGTEAFF.

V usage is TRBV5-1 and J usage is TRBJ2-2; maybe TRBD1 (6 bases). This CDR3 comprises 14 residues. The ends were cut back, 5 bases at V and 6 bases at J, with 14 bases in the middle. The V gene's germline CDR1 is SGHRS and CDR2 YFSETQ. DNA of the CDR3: TGCGCCAGCAGTCAGGGCCCAGGGGCCGGGGAGCTGTTTTTT. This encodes CASSQGPGAGELFF.

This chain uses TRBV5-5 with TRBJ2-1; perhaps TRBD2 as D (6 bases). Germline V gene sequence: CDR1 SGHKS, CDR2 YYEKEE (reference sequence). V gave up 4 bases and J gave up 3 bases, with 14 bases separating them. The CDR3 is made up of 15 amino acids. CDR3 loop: CASSLGSSGYNEQFF. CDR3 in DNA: TGTGCCAGCAGCCTTGGAAGTAGCGGCTACAATGAGCAGTTCTTC.